This TCR beta chain was sequenced during a study of T cells in Graves' hyperthyroidism and ophthalmopathy (dated by TCRdb to the late 2010s). About the investigation overall: Peripheral blood was collected at initial diagnosis, before any treatment. TCR V-J signatures able to tell the groups apart were searched for in a discovery cohort of some 97 patients, of whom more than 40 had Graves' ophthalmopathy and about 60 had stable Graves' hyperthyroidism. Prospective prediction of ophthalmopathy was tested in an independent validation cohort consisting of 18 to 20 hyperthyroidism patients and 15 to 17 patients who later progressed to ophthalmopathy. For training and testing, the roughly 100 patients in the discovery cohort were randomly divided in a 7:3 ratio. In more than 5 Graves' hyperthyroidism patients, the study also compared T-cell repertoires from thyroid tissue with T-cell repertoires from blood. Following sampling, methimazole starting at 30 mg daily was given to hyperthyroidism patients, and high-dose intravenous methylprednisolone was given to ophthalmopathy patients. According to the paper, TCR Vbeta CDR3 sequencing was carried out on about 140 peripheral blood samples, which came from under 50 ophthalmopathy, approximately 78 hyperthyroidism and roughly 17 progressor patients. Study-wide findings and limitations: In cross-validation, a model built on a 13 V-J signature told ophthalmopathy apart from stable hyperthyroidism with over 85% sensitivity and about 81% specificity, and in testing the same model reached 80%/75%. Most expanded thyroid clonotypes (frequency above 0.001) were also detected in blood, suggesting blood repertoires may reflect thyroid immune responses. Sample size was not statistically predetermined, and blinding of investigators to group allocation was not performed. In validation, the model predicted progression to ophthalmopathy a median of about 6 months before onset, with about 71% sensitivity and about 72% specificity.

Reading the germline V gene (reference sequence) gives CDR1 LNHNV and CDR2 YYDKDF. V is pruned by 3 bases and J by 7 bases, leaving 17 bases of the junction without a gene match. The CDR3 numbers 18 residues from cysteine through phenylalanine. The entry retains the CDR3 DNA only, 54 bases that are in frame from base 1. In the ophthalmopathy patients, disease was moderately to severely active, with a Clinical Activity Score of 3 or more, a NOSPECS grade of 4 or more, and a duration of less than 3 months. Exclusion was applied to patients with uncontrolled infections, other autoimmune diseases, pregnancy or lactation. Diagnoses relied on clinical symptoms, serum thyroxine and TRAb, thyroid ultrasound and orbital computed tomography. PBMCs were isolated from more than 9 ml of fresh peripheral blood by Ficoll-Paque density gradient centrifugation. Trizol reagent was used to extract total RNA, and RNA quality was then checked on an Agilent 2100 Bioanalyzer.

The TCR beta CDR3 regions were amplified from RNA transcripts. A first-round RT-PCR of the TCR CDR3 used the HTBI primer set with the Qiagen OneStep RT-PCR kit. Libraries were constructed in a second round of multiplex PCR, after which size selection and purification were carried out. Paired-end sequencing of the libraries was performed with 100 bp reads on an Illumina HiSeq2000. As for the original processing: SOAPnuke was used to process the raw data, removing reads that contained adapters or uncalled bases, had a mean Phred below 15, or lacked an exact match to the constant primer or identifier. High-quality paired reads were merged with COPE v1.2.5, and unique nucleotide sequences were defined as clonotypes. MiTCR v1.1 was used to align clonotypes to the IMGT TRBV, TRBD and TRBJ reference segments. Analysis was restricted to V-J combinations with a frequency above 0.0001, which covered about 99% of repertoires. A TCS score was defined as the ratio of F50 (clonal expansion) to E x V (chaos), with BLOSUM62-based TCRdist applied between CDR3 peptides within each V-J. Welch's t-statistics and random forest reduced around 510 V-J features to 13, which were used in a naive Bayes classifier (R e1071). Using fastp at Q25 and MiXCR, TCRdb reprocessed the public reads and kept productive beta chains. Under each unique CDR3 protein, matching rows form one entry showing the most common genes and DNA. The authors' filters were not applied to this entry. The sample table holds over 500,000 distinct CDR3 sequences, of which under 20% were seen once. Around 17% of the sample lies in the top ten.

A remark on this clonotype: Its target antigen remains unknown. Nothing much larger sits one base from this clone, and base qualities are not available.

Recombination linked TRBV15 to TRBJ2-7, with TRBD2 matching 11 junction bases. Sequencing used blood. This TCR was sampled from a woman between 18 and 29 years old with Graves' ophthalmopathy. The CDR3 amino acid sequence is: CATSSAPGPSGGKWEQYF. The bases read TGTGCCACCAGCAGCGCACCGGGGCCTAGCGGGGGGAAATGGGAGCAGTACTTC.